This entry concerns a single T cell receptor (beta chain). Germline CDR1 SGDLS, CDR2 YYNGEE. This CDR3 region has 15 residues. The V gene lost 2 bases and the J gene lost 0 bases, with 11 bases spanning the gap. The entry originates in a study of identifying expanded T cells in peripheral blood. The data were produced by immunoSEQ multiplex PCR, yet TCRdb's version contains in-frame clones alone and is incomplete. The repertoire has nearly 60,000 clones, about nine tenths of them found once; the top ten carry 3.5% to 4.5%. The sequence was collected from a person aged 18 to 70 in good health. The rearrangement links TRBV9 to TRBJ1-1; TRBD1 might be the D (6 bases). Sequencing input: blood. CDR3 in DNA: TGTGCCAGCAGCGTGGCGGACAGCGTGAACACTGAAGCTTTCTTT. Amino acid sequence: CASSVADSVNTEAFF.